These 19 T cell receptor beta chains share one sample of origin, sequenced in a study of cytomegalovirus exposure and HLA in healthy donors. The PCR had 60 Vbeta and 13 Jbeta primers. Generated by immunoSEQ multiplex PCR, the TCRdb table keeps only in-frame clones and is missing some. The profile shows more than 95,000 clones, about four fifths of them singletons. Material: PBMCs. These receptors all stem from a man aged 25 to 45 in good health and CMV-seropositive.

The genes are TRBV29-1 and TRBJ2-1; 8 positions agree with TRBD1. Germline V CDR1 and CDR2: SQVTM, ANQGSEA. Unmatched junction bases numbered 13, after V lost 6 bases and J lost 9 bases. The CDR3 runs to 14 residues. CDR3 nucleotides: TGCAGCGTGACAGGGGCCCCTTCCGGAAGTGAGCAGTTCTTC. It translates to CSVTGAPSGSEQFF.

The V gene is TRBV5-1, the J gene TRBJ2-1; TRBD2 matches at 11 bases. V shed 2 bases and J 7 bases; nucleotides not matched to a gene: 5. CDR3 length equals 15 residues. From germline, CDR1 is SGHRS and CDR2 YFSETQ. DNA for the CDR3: TGCGCCAGCAGCTTACTAGCGGGGGAGATAAATGAGCAGTTCTTC. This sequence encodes CASSLLAGEINEQFF.

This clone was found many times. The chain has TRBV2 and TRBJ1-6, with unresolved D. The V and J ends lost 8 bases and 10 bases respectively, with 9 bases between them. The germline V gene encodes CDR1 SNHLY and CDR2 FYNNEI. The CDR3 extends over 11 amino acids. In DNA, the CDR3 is TGTGCCAGCGAGTCCCCCTCACCCCTCCACTTT. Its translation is CASESPSPLHF.

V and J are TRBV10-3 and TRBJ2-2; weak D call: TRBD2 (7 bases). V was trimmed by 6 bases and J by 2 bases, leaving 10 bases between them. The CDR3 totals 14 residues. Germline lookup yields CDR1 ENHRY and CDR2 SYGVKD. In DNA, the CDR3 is TGTGCCATCAGGAGGGGGGGAAACACCGGGGAGCTGTTTTTT. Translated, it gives CAIRRGGNTGELFF.

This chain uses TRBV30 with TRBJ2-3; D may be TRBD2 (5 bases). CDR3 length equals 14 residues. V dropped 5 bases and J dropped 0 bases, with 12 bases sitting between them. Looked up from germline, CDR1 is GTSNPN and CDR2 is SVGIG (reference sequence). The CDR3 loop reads CAWGEGSSTDTQYF. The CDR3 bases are TGTGCCTGGGGAGAGGGTTCGAGCACAGATACGCAGTATTTT.

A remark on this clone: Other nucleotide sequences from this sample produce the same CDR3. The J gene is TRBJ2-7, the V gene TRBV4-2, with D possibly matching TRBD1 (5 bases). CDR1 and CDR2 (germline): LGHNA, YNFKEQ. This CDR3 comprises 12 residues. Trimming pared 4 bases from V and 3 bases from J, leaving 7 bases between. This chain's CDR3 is CASSPDSYEQYF. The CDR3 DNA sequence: TGTGCCAGCAGCCCTGACAGCTACGAGCAGTACTTC.

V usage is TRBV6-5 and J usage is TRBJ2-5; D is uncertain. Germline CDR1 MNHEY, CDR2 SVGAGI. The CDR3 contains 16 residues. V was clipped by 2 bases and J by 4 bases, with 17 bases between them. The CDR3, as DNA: TGTGCCAGCAGTTACGTGGCAGCTACCGAGCGAGAGACCCAGTACTTC. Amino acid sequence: CASSYVAATERETQYF.

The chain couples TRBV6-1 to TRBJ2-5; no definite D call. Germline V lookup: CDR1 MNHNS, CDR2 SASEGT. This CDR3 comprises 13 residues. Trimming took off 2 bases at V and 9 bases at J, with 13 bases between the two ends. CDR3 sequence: CASSEQAQVAQYF. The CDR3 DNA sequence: TGTGCCAGCAGTGAACAGGCCCAAGTAGCCCAGTACTTC.

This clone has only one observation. CDR3 in DNA: TGTGCCAGCAGCCCATCTTCGGTGATCTATGGCTACACCTTC. Protein sequence: CASSPSSVIYGYTF. V and J are TRBV9 and TRBJ1-2; D is undetermined. The CDR3 consists of 14 residues. Germline-derived CDR1 and CDR2 are SGDLS and YYNGEE. V gave up 4 bases and J gave up 4 bases, with 14 bases separating them.

The CDR3 is CASSIRRLAGGGEQFF. For the CDR3, the DNA is TGTGCCAGCAGCATCAGAAGACTAGCGGGAGGTGGTGAGCAGTTCTTC. The V gene is TRBV7-2, the J gene TRBJ2-1, with 13 bases that match TRBD2. This CDR3 has 16 residues. Germline V gene data show CDR1 as SGHTA and CDR2 as FQGNSA. J lost 9 bases, V lost 5 bases, and 10 bases had no gene match.

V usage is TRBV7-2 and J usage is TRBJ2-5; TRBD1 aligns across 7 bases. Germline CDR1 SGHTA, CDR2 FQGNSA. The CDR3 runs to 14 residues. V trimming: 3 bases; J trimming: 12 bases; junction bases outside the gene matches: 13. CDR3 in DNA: TGTGCCAGCAGCTTGGATACAGGGGTCCGGTCGGAGTACTTC. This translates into CASSLDTGVRSEYF.

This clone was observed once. CDR3 loop: CASSFLLAGGLSEQFF. The CDR3 DNA reads as TGTGCCAGCAGCTTCCTCCTAGCGGGAGGGCTCAGTGAGCAGTTCTTC. This chain uses TRBV7-2 with TRBJ2-1; 12 bases fit TRBD2. CDR1 is SGHTA and CDR2 is FQGNSA in the germline V gene. This CDR3 contains 16 residues. V trimming: 3 bases; J trimming: 9 bases; junction bases outside the gene matches: 9. Together with reference TRBV7-2 and TRBJ2-1, the CDR3 gives the full variable domain: GAGVSQSPSNKVTEKGKDVELRCDPISGHTALYWYRQSLGQGLEFLIYFQGNSAPDKSGLPSDRFSAERTGGSVSTLTIQRTQQEDSAVYLCASSFLLAGGLSEQFFGPGTRLTVL.

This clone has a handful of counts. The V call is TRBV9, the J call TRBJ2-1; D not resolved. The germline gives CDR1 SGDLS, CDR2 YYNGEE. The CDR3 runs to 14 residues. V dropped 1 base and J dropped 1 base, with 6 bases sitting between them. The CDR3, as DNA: TGTGCCAGCAGCGTACAACTATCCTACAATGAGCAGTTCTTC. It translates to CASSVQLSYNEQFF.

The CDR3 sequence is CASSHSGGNQPQHF. The CDR3 DNA follows: TGCGCCAGCAGCCACTCAGGGGGCAATCAGCCCCAGCATTTT. The V gene is TRBV4-3, the J gene TRBJ1-5, with D maybe TRBD1 (6 bases). Germline V lookup: CDR1 LGHNA, CDR2 YSLEER. The CDR3 is 14 residues long. With 3 bases removed from V and 2 bases from J, the gap between germline ends came to 8 bases.

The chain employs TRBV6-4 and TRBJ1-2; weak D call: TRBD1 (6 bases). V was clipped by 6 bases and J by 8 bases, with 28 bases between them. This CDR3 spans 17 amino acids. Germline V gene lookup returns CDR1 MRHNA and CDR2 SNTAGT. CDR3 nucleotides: TGTGCCAGCAGCCCCGGCGGGGGCTCTCTCGGGCTGGGAGGCTACACCTTC. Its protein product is CASSPGGGSLGLGGYTF.

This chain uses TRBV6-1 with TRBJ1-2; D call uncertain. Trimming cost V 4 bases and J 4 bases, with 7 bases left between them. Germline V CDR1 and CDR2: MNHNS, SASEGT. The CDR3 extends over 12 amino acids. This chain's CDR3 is CASSAAVYGYTF. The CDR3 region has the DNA TGTGCCAGCAGTGCTGCAGTCTATGGCTACACCTTC.

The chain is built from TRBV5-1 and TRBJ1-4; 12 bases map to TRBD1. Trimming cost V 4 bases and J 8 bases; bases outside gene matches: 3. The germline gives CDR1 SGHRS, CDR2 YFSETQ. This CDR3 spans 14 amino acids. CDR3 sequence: CASSTGTGGEKLFF. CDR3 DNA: TGCGCCAGCAGCACTGGGACAGGGGGCGAAAAACTGTTTTTT.

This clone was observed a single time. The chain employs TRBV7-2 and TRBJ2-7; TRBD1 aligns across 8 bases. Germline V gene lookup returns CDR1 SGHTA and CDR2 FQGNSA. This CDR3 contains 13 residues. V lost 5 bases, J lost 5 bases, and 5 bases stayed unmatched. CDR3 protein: CASSTGQGNEQYF. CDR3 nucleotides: TGTGCCAGCAGCACCGGACAGGGCAACGAGCAGTACTTC.

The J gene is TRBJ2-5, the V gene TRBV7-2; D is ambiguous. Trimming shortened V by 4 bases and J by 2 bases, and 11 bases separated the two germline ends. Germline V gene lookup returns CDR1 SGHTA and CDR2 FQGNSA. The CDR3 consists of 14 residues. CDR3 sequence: CASSSAKRQETQYF. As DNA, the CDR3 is TGTGCCAGCAGCTCCGCCAAGCGACAAGAGACCCAGTACTTC. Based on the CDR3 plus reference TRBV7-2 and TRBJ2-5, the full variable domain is GAGVSQSPSNKVTEKGKDVELRCDPISGHTALYWYRQSLGQGLEFLIYFQGNSAPDKSGLPSDRFSAERTGGSVSTLTIQRTQQEDSAVYLCASSSAKRQETQYFGPGTRLLVL.